Presented here are 12 T cell receptor beta chains from one specimen sequenced in a study of cytomegalovirus exposure and HLA in healthy donors. PCR involved 60 Vbeta and 13 Jbeta primers. Profiled with immunoSEQ multiplex PCR; TCRdb holds only in-frame clones, not every one. The table records roughly 110,000 clones, 65% to 75% of them present only once. Sequencing input: PBMCs. These receptors were taken from a woman aged 40 to 50 in good health and CMV-seropositive.

The CDR3 DNA follows: TGTGCCTGGACGGTAGGGGGCGGCACTGAAGCTTTCTTT. It encodes CAWTVGGGTEAFF. The chain joins TRBV30 to TRBJ1-1; TRBD1 matches 7 bases. Germline CDR1 GTSNPN, CDR2 SVGIG (reference sequence). The CDR3 loop spans 13 amino acids. Trimming cost V 4 bases and J 4 bases; bases outside gene matches: 6.

The CDR3 DNA follows: TGTGCCAGCAGCTCCGGGACAGGGCAGATTCATGGCTACACCTTC. Encoded protein: CASSSGTGQIHGYTF. This rearrangement joins TRBV7-9 to TRBJ1-2; TRBD1 aligns across 9 bases. Germline V gene data show CDR1 as SEHNR and CDR2 as FQNEAQ (reference sequence). The J segment lost 6 bases and the V segment lost 4 bases, leaving 9 bases of the junction unmatched. This CDR3 has 15 amino acids.

A single count supports this clone. The chain recombines TRBV29-1 with TRBJ1-2; D unclear. Trimming took 2 bases from V and 4 from J, leaving 11 bases between them. The CDR3 consists of 13 residues. Germline-derived CDR1 and CDR2 are SQVTM and ANQGSEA. The CDR3 bases are TGCAGCGTTGAACGGCAGACTATCTATGGCTACACCTTC. Residues: CSVERQTIYGYTF.

The chain employs TRBV7-2 and TRBJ2-3; D ambiguous. The CDR3 is 12 amino acids. Germline CDR1 is SGHTA and CDR2 is FQGNSA. V lost 5 bases to trimming and J lost 6 bases, with 9 bases between them. This CDR3 reads CASSAYGDTQYF. The CDR3, as DNA: TGTGCCAGCAGCGCCTACGGGGATACGCAGTATTTT.

The chain uses TRBV2 and TRBJ2-3; the D gene is possibly TRBD2 (6 bases). The CDR3 runs to 16 residues. Looked up from germline, CDR1 is SNHLY and CDR2 is FYNNEI. V was pared by 0 bases and J by 4 bases, with 14 bases between. The CDR3 coding sequence is TGTGCCAGCAGTGAAGCGCGGGGTAGGCGGCCAGATACGCAGTATTTT. Its protein is CASSEARGRRPDTQYF.

The rearrangement joins TRBV4-1 to TRBJ2-2; D is uncertain. The V gene's germline CDR1 is MGHRA and CDR2 YSYEKL. This CDR3 has 16 amino acids. The V end was cut by 0 bases, the J end by 7 bases, with 15 bases between. For the CDR3, the DNA is TGCGCCAGCAGCCAAGACCCCAACTTCGATGGCGGGGAGCTGTTTTTT. It yields the protein CASSQDPNFDGGELFF.

The chain joins TRBV25-1 to TRBJ2-3; D possibly corresponds to TRBD2 (5 bases). The CDR3 runs to 16 residues. V gave up 2 bases and J gave up 0 bases, with 12 bases separating them. Germline V lookup: CDR1 MGHDK, CDR2 SYGVNS. In DNA form, the CDR3 reads TGTGCCAGCAGTGAAAAGCGGAAAACTAGCACAGATACGCAGTATTTT. Amino acids: CASSEKRKTSTDTQYF.

This rearrangement joins TRBV5-8 to TRBJ2-5; TRBD2 aligns across 8 bases. Trimming removed 4 bases from V and 5 bases from J; junction bases left unmatched: 13. This CDR3 region has 16 residues. Germline V gene sequence: CDR1 SGHTS, CDR2 YDEGEE. CDR3: CASSPQRGLAEETQYF. CDR3 DNA: TGTGCCAGCAGCCCCCAGCGGGGGCTGGCTGAGGAGACCCAGTACTTC.

The rearrangement joins TRBV10-3 to TRBJ2-2; TRBD2 is a possible D gene (5 bases). Germline V gene data show CDR1 as ENHRY and CDR2 as SYGVKD. The V gene lost 6 bases and the J gene lost 9 bases, with 17 bases spanning the gap. The CDR3 spans 14 residues. The CDR3 sequence is CAIRGAGRPWELFF. CDR3 coding DNA: TGTGCCATCAGGGGCGCGGGTAGGCCGTGGGAGCTGTTTTTT.

This sequence joins TRBV4-1 and TRBJ1-2; maybe TRBD1 (5 bases). The germline V gene encodes CDR1 MGHRA and CDR2 YSYEKL. This CDR3 comprises 17 residues. Trimming took off 4 bases at V and 0 bases at J, with 18 bases between the two ends. CDR3 loop: CASSRGRVERPNYGYTF. CDR3 DNA: TGCGCCAGCAGCCGGGGCAGGGTGGAGAGGCCTAACTATGGCTACACCTTC.

This sequence joins TRBV9 and TRBJ1-2; D not resolved. The V gene lost 0 bases and the J gene lost 4 bases, with 13 bases spanning the gap. The length of the CDR3 is 15 residues. The germline V gene has CDR1 SGDLS and CDR2 YYNGEE. Here the CDR3 DNA reads TGTGCCAGCAGCGTAGAGCCCTACCGGGGCTATGGCTACACCTTC. This translates into CASSVEPYRGYGYTF.

V gene TRBV5-1 combines with J gene TRBJ1-4; possible D gene TRBD1, 5 bases. V was pared by 1 base and J by 5 bases, with 15 bases between. The V gene's germline CDR1 is SGHRS and CDR2 YFSETQ. This CDR3 has 16 amino acids. Here the CDR3 reads CASSLYSPGGNEKLFF. In DNA, the CDR3 is TGCGCCAGCAGCTTGTACTCTCCGGGGGGGAATGAAAAACTGTTTTTT.